This T cell receptor beta chain was captured in a study of cytomegalovirus exposure and HLA in healthy donors. Vbeta (60) and Jbeta (13) primers were used in the PCR. Only in-frame clones appear in the TCRdb table, and some are missing; sequencing was by immunoSEQ multiplex PCR. This sample carries roughly 150,000 clones, roughly 80% of them seen once, and the ten largest clones take under 3%. Germline values: CDR1 LNHDA, CDR2 SQIVND (reference sequence). V was clipped by 7 bases and J by 7 bases, with 19 bases between them. This CDR3 is 15 amino acids long. Findings of the study overall: The study dropped some indistinguishable V segments, TRBV6-2 and TRBV6-3 among them. Being productive about 87% or about 30% of the time was typical of most TCR beta V segments in an earlier analysis. Rare TCR sequences predominated, though certain public TCRs were found in many donors.

Concerning this clone itself: What it binds is not known.

Material for sequencing was PBMCs. The TCR originated in a male donor in good health and CMV-seronegative. This chain joins TRBV19 and TRBJ2-2, with D maybe TRBD2 (7 bases). For the CDR3, the DNA is TGTGCCAGTACCCAGACGGGGGGCACGGGCGGGGAGCTGTTTTTT. Translation: CASTQTGGTGGELFF.